Following are 28 T cell receptor beta chains from one sample sequenced in a study of a mutant IDH1 vaccine in newly diagnosed glioma (dated by TCRdb to 2020 to 2023). Library preparation used the immunoSEQ multiplex PCR assay. TCRdb took this table from immuneACCESS and kept in-frame rearrangements with V and J called. Such tables lack part of the clones; where checked against another copy, unresolved V genes explain under half of the gap, and the rest is unexplained. Within this sample are nearly 15,000 clones, with 80% to 90% of them counted one time only. Approximately 10% of the sample goes to the ten largest clones. The sample's time point label is to be understood as: baseline, week 1 (first vaccination visit). What the treatment or condition label conveys for this sample: pre-vaccination baseline after standard-of-care therapy. The sequences come from PBMCs, collected from a glioma patient treated with radiotherapy, temozolomide or both. Source of these receptors: a woman aged 40-49 years with glioma. Some clones in this sample may be carry-over from other donors' samples.

This chain joins TRBV27 and TRBJ2-7; tentatively, D is TRBD1 (5 bases). CDR1 is MNHEY and CDR2 is SMNVEV in the germline V gene (reference sequence). Between the trimmed V and J ends, which lost 5 bases and 0 bases, there was a span of 14 bases. The CDR3 consists of 15 residues. CDR3 loop: CASSISVGASYEQYF. The CDR3 DNA reads as TGTGCCAGCAGTATCTCCGTAGGGGCCTCCTACGAGCAGTACTTC.

This chain uses TRBV15 with TRBJ1-2; TRBD1 is a possible D gene (5 bases). Trimming removed 4 bases from V and 2 bases from J, with 11 bases in between. Germline V gene sequence: CDR1 LNHNV, CDR2 YYDKDF (reference sequence). The CDR3 is 14 amino acids. For the CDR3, the DNA is TGTGCCACCAGCATGATTCAGGGAAACTATGGCTACACCTTC. It translates to CATSMIQGNYGYTF.

The table lists this clone with a few counts. V and J are TRBV10-3 and TRBJ1-1; no clear D gene. Deletions cut 9 bases from V and 0 bases from J, with 11 bases between. Germline loops: CDR1 ENHRY, CDR2 SYGVKD. This CDR3 is built from 13 residues. The CDR3 loop is CAILGQLNTEAFF. The DNA for the CDR3 is TGTGCCATATTGGGTCAGCTGAACACTGAAGCTTTCTTT.

The genes are TRBV19 and TRBJ1-3; 8 nucleotides line up with TRBD1. The germline V gene encodes CDR1 LNHDA and CDR2 SQIVND (reference sequence). V lost 5 bases and J lost 7; bases outside the gene matches: 13. The CDR3 covers 16 residues. CDR3 protein: CASSAPDRGVGNTIYF. Written as DNA, the CDR3 is TGTGCCAGTAGTGCCCCCGACAGGGGCGTTGGGAACACCATATATTTT.

The rearrangement joins TRBV6-5 to TRBJ1-6; D remains unclear. The CDR3 is 13 residues long. CDR1 is MNHEY, CDR2 SVGAGI, per germline. Deletions cut 0 bases from V and 5 bases from J, with 2 bases between. CDR3 nucleotides: TGTGCCAGCAGTTACTCGAATAATTCACCCCTCCACTTT. Encoded protein: CASSYSNNSPLHF.

The chain uses TRBV28 and TRBJ1-2, with D possibly being TRBD1 (6 bases). V lost 10 bases and J 2 bases, leaving 14 bases between the germline ends. The CDR3 covers 13 residues. Germline V gene sequence: CDR1 MDHEN, CDR2 SYDVKM. The CDR3 spells CATDRGLNYGYTF. Written as DNA, the CDR3 is TGTGCCACCGACCGGGGGCTCAACTATGGCTACACCTTC.

V gene TRBV30 combines with J gene TRBJ1-2, with D possibly TRBD1 on 6 matching bases. Trimming took 2 bases from V and 9 from J, leaving 13 bases between them. The CDR3 contains 12 residues. Germline V CDR1 and CDR2: GTSNPN, SVGIG (reference sequence). CDR3 nucleotide sequence: TGTGCCTGGAGTCCACCCGACAGGAGCTACACCTTC. It specifies CAWSPPDRSYTF.

The table lists this clone with a count of one. This chain joins TRBV5-1 and TRBJ1-3, with D perhaps TRBD1 (5 bases). Germline loops: CDR1 SGHRS, CDR2 YFSETQ. V lost 0 bases and J 0 bases, leaving 13 bases between the germline ends. This CDR3 region has 17 residues. DNA for the CDR3: TGCGCCAGCAGCTTGGCTGGGACCTCGATCTCTGGAAACACCATATATTTT. It codes for CASSLAGTSISGNTIYF.

The rearrangement joins TRBV14 to TRBJ1-3, with D maybe TRBD1 (5 bases). Trimming cost V 5 bases and J 3 bases, with 14 bases left between them. CDR3 length: 15 residues. Germline CDR1 reads SGHDN; CDR2 reads FVKESK. The CDR3 nucleotides are TGTGCCAGCAGCAGCCGGGACGGTCTTGGAAACACCATATATTTT. Its translation: CASSSRDGLGNTIYF.

The rearrangement joins TRBV5-1 to TRBJ1-4, with D maybe TRBD1 (6 bases). The CDR3 has 14 amino acids. V gave up 4 bases and J gave up 7 bases, with 14 bases separating them. Germline loops: CDR1 SGHRS, CDR2 YFSETQ. CDR3 DNA: TGCGCCAGCAGCCCGGGACATACAGTTGAAAAACTGTTTTTT. This encodes CASSPGHTVEKLFF.

The rearrangement uses TRBV10-3 and TRBJ2-5; the D gene is possibly TRBD2 (6 bases). This CDR3 has 14 amino acids. CDR1 is ENHRY and CDR2 is SYGVKD in the germline V gene. The V end was cut by 3 bases, the J end by 7 bases, with 15 bases between. DNA for the CDR3: TGTGCCATCAGTGACGGGACTCCGGGTGGGACCCAGTACTTC. It specifies CAISDGTPGGTQYF.

This rearrangement joins TRBV5-5 to TRBJ1-1; 7 bases are shared with TRBD1. V was clipped by 4 bases and J by 3 bases; unmatched bases: 3. In germline, CDR1 is SGHKS, CDR2 YYEKEE (reference sequence). This CDR3 has 13 amino acids. Written as DNA, the CDR3 is TGTGCCAGCAGCAACGACAGGGACACTGAAGCTTTCTTT. Translation gives CASSNDRDTEAFF.

The CDR3 DNA follows: TGTGCCAGCAGTCGGGCGTCACAGGGGACTGAAGCTTTCTTT. Translated: CASSRASQGTEAFF. This chain uses TRBV27 with TRBJ1-1; 7 nucleotides align to TRBD1. This CDR3 is 14 amino acids long. J lost 5 bases, V lost 5 bases, and 8 bases had no gene match. Looked up from germline, CDR1 is MNHEY and CDR2 is SMNVEV (reference sequence).

This clone has just one count. The chain links TRBV4-1 to TRBJ2-7; tentatively, D is TRBD1 or TRBD2 (5 bases each). The germline V and J ends were trimmed by 0 bases and 3 bases, with 18 bases remaining between them. The CDR3 runs to 17 residues. CDR1 and CDR2 (germline): MGHRA, YSYEKL. The CDR3 coding sequence is TGCGCCAGCAGCCAAGAGAGGAGCGGACACCGACTCTACGAGCAGTACTTC. Translating it yields CASSQERSGHRLYEQYF.

The chain recombines TRBV6-1 with TRBJ1-2; D not resolved. Per germline, CDR1 MNHNS and CDR2 SASEGT. The CDR3 contains 15 residues. Trimming cost V 4 bases and J 0 bases, with 12 bases left between them. CDR3 in DNA: TGTGCCAGCAGTGCCTCGTTGGGGTCTAACTATGGCTACACCTTC. It codes for CASSASLGSNYGYTF.

This clone was recorded a few times. This sequence joins TRBV7-2 and TRBJ1-5, with TRBD1 identical over 9 bases. V was pared by 4 bases and J by 6 bases, with 7 bases of the junction left unmatched. The CDR3 spans 15 residues. CDR1 SGHTA and CDR2 FQGNSA come from the germline V gene. CDR3 sequence reads: CASSSGQGLGQPQHF. CDR3 bases: TGTGCCAGCAGCTCCGGACAGGGGTTAGGTCAGCCCCAGCATTTT.

The J gene is TRBJ2-2, the V gene TRBV10-2; no clear D gene. Trimming cost V 6 bases and J 4 bases, with 9 bases left between them. Germline V gene sequence: CDR1 WSHSY, CDR2 SAAADI. The CDR3 has 13 residues. The CDR3 reads CASRPSGTGELFF. The CDR3 DNA follows: TGCGCCAGCAGACCGAGTGGCACCGGGGAGCTGTTTTTT.

The rearrangement joins TRBV7-9 to TRBJ1-2; D unresolved. Germline V gene data show CDR1 as SEHNR and CDR2 as FQNEAQ (reference sequence). The CDR3 is 12 amino acids. V was trimmed by 1 base and J by 11 bases, leaving 11 bases between them. The CDR3 region has the DNA TGTGCCAGCAGCTTAGGGGCGGATGAGTACACCTTC. It translates to CASSLGADEYTF.

The rearrangement uses TRBV2 and TRBJ2-2; 7 bases fit TRBD2. CDR3 length: 16 amino acids. The germline V gene encodes CDR1 SNHLY and CDR2 FYNNEI. V lost 5 bases to trimming and J lost 2 bases; unmatched junction nucleotides: 8. In nucleotides, the CDR3 is TGTGCCAGCAGTCTTACCGGGACTACAAACACCGGGGAGCTGTTTTTT. Its translation: CASSLTGTTNTGELFF.

This chain uses TRBV2 with TRBJ2-7; possibly TRBD2 for D (6 bases). The CDR3 has 16 amino acids. V lost 0 bases to trimming and J lost 4 bases, with 16 bases between them. CDR1 and CDR2 (germline): SNHLY, FYNNEI. CDR3 in DNA: TGTGCCAGCAGTGAAGCGGCTAGCGTGGGGCTTTACGAGCAGTACTTC. It translates to CASSEAASVGLYEQYF.

The V and J genes are TRBV18 and TRBJ2-7; the D is unclear. Deletions cut 3 bases from V and 1 base from J, with 16 bases between. The germline gives CDR1 KGHSH, CDR2 LQKENI. The CDR3 is 16 amino acids. In DNA, the CDR3 is TGTGCCAGCTCACCGCAAAGATCCACTGGGTCCTACGAGCAGTACTTC. This sequence encodes CASSPQRSTGSYEQYF.

Remarks on this clone: At one of its ends the junction is not consistent with the germline gene, which may arise from a read error. This chain links TRBV27 with TRBJ1-6; tentative D call: TRBD1 (5 bases). This CDR3 is 15 amino acids long. The germline gives CDR1 MNHEY, CDR2 SMNVEV (reference sequence). CDR3: CGVGLGFSYNSPLHF. Written as DNA, the CDR3 is TGCGGCGTGGGGCTTGGATTCTCCTATAATTCACCCCTCCACTTT.

The chain uses TRBV5-6 and TRBJ2-5; D might be TRBD1 (5 bases). The J call may be mistaken, given a closer DNA end match to TRBJ2-7. Germline CDR1 reads SGHDT; CDR2 reads YYEEEE. The CDR3 sequence is 14 residues long. CDR3 sequence reads: CASSFSGKGNEQYF. Written as DNA, the CDR3 is TGTGCCAGCAGCTTTTCAGGGAAGGGAAACGAGCAGTACTTC.

The chain carries TRBV30 and TRBJ1-3, with a tentative D call TRBD1 (5 bases). The length of the CDR3 is 16 residues. Trimming took off 6 bases at V and 0 bases at J, with 18 bases between the two ends. The germline CDR1 and CDR2 sequences are GTSNPN and SVGIG (reference sequence). The CDR3 loop reads CACGGGSSISGNTIYF. CDR3 nucleotide sequence: TGTGCCTGCGGGGGAGGGTCCTCCATCTCTGGAAACACCATATATTTT.

The V gene is TRBV30, the J gene TRBJ2-3; D call uncertain. V dropped 7 bases and J dropped 1 base, with 9 bases sitting between them. The CDR3 is made up of 12 amino acids. The V gene's germline CDR1 is GTSNPN and CDR2 SVGIG (reference sequence). CDR3 region: CASRRGTDTQYF. The DNA for the CDR3 is TGTGCCTCTCGACGGGGCACAGATACGCAGTATTTT.

The chain combines TRBV7-2 with TRBJ1-2, with a possible D match to TRBD1 (6 bases). Per germline, CDR1 SGHTA and CDR2 FQGNSA. V gave up 7 bases and J gave up 7 bases, with 16 bases separating them. This CDR3 region has 13 residues. CDR3 residues: CASTSWGPLGYTF. Here the CDR3 DNA reads TGTGCCAGCACCTCGTGGGGGCCGCTTGGCTACACCTTC.

Only one count was recorded for this clone. V gene TRBV6-1 combines with J gene TRBJ2-1, with TRBD1 as a possible D gene (6 bases). Deletions cut 4 bases from V and 6 bases from J, with 19 bases between. The CDR3 extends over 16 amino acids. CDR1 and CDR2 (germline): MNHNS, SASEGT. The CDR3 is CASSGGQGPLINEQFF. For the CDR3, the DNA is TGTGCCAGCAGTGGGGGGCAGGGGCCTCTAATCAATGAGCAGTTCTTC.

V usage is TRBV5-6 and J usage is TRBJ2-7; 7 nucleotides match TRBD2. CDR3 length equals 14 residues. V was pared by 0 bases and J by 2 bases, with 2 bases of the junction left unmatched. Germline CDR1 reads SGHDT; CDR2 reads YYEEEE. The CDR3 is CASSLGGRAYEQYF. Here the CDR3 DNA reads TGTGCCAGCAGCTTGGGGGGGAGGGCCTACGAGCAGTACTTC.